This paragraph covers one TCR beta chain sequence. This clonotype turned up a few times. There is no known antigen for this receptor. No base-level quality is on record; no much larger clone is a single base apart. These data originate in a study of T cells in Graves' hyperthyroidism and ophthalmopathy (dated by TCRdb to the late 2010s). At the level of the whole study: Peripheral blood was collected at initial diagnosis, before any treatment. To identify distinguishing TCR V-J signatures, a discovery cohort of 100 patients was used, comprising some 45 with Graves' ophthalmopathy and approximately 58 with stable Graves' hyperthyroidism. An independent validation cohort of fewer than 20 hyperthyroidism patients and about 16 patients who later progressed to ophthalmopathy tested prospective prediction of ophthalmopathy. The roughly 91 discovery patients were randomly split 7:3 into training and test sets. The study also compared thyroid tissue and blood T-cell repertoires from several Graves' hyperthyroidism patients. Following sampling, methimazole starting at 30 mg daily was given to hyperthyroidism patients, and high-dose intravenous methylprednisolone was given to ophthalmopathy patients. TCR Vbeta CDR3 sequencing of roughly 140 peripheral blood samples (roughly 43 ophthalmopathy, 75 hyperthyroidism and approximately 17 progressor patients) is reported in the paper.

The TCR beta CDR3 regions were amplified from RNA transcripts. The TCR CDR3 was subjected to a first round of RT-PCR using the HTBI primer set and the Qiagen OneStep RT-PCR kit. The libraries were constructed in a second round of multiplex PCR and then size-selected and purified. Paired-end sequencing of the libraries was performed with 100 bp reads on an Illumina HiSeq2000. The authors processed their data as follows. SOAPnuke was used to process the raw data, with reads discarded if the reads contained adapters or uncalled bases, had a mean Phred below 15, or lacked an exact constant-primer or identifier match. COPE v1.2.5 was used to merge the high-quality paired reads, and each unique nucleotide sequence was defined as a clonotype. Clonotypes were aligned to IMGT TRBV, TRBD and TRBJ reference segments using MiTCR v1.1. The analysis included only V-J combinations with a frequency above 0.0001, which together covered 99% to 99.2% of the repertoires. The TCS score was defined as the ratio of F50 (clonal expansion) to E x V (chaos), calculated using BLOSUM62-based TCRdist between CDR3 peptides within each V-J. Welch's t-statistics and random forest reduced roughly 530 V-J features to under 15, which were used in a naive Bayes classifier (R e1071). Thyroid-blood repertoire similarity was quantified with the Morisita-Horn index. The public reads were reanalyzed by TCRdb: fastp trimming at Q25, MiXCR alignment, in-frame beta chains only. Each record represents a unique CDR3 protein, reported with the most common genes and DNA among its rows. These V and J calls are TCRdb output, not the study's own analysis. The sample yields 800,000 or so distinct CDR3 sequences; about two fifths were counted once. About 8.9% of the sample rests with the top ten.

There are 15 amino acids in the CDR3, from cysteine to phenylalanine inclusive. Here the CDR3 DNA is all that survives: 45 bases in frame from base 1. The germline V gene (reference sequence) specifies LNHDA as CDR1 and SQIVND as CDR2. Trimming removed 3 bases from V and 2 bases from J, leaving 11 bases between the germline ends. The investigation overall reported the following: In cross-validation, a model built on a 13 V-J signature told ophthalmopathy apart from stable hyperthyroidism with 85% to 90% sensitivity and roughly 81% specificity, and in testing the same model reached 80%/75%. Sample size was not statistically predetermined, and blinding of investigators to group allocation was not performed. In validation, progression to ophthalmopathy was predicted by the model with almost 71% sensitivity and nearly 75% specificity, a median of approximately 6.5 months before onset. Most expanded thyroid clonotypes (frequency above 0.001) were also detected in blood, a finding suggesting that blood repertoires may reflect thyroid immune responses.

A patient counted as having stable Graves' hyperthyroidism if no progression to ophthalmopathy occurred over 18 months of follow-up. Hyperthyroidism patients were aged 18 to 65 years and newly diagnosed, with disease duration of less than 2 months. Exclusion was applied to patients with uncontrolled infections, other autoimmune diseases, pregnancy or lactation. Diagnoses were based on clinical symptoms, serum thyroxine and TRAb, thyroid ultrasound and orbital computed tomography. PBMCs were isolated from 8 to 10 ml of fresh peripheral blood by Ficoll-Paque density gradient centrifugation. Trizol reagent was used to extract total RNA, and RNA quality was then checked on an Agilent 2100 Bioanalyzer.

Sequences were obtained from blood. The chain links TRBV19 with TRBJ1-3, with the D gene not confidently named. The sequence was obtained from a man younger than 35 with Graves' hyperthyroidism. The CDR3 region has the sequence CASSMYGDPGNTIYF. The nucleotide sequence reads TGTGCCAGTAGTATGTATGGGGATCCTGGAAACACCATATATTTT.